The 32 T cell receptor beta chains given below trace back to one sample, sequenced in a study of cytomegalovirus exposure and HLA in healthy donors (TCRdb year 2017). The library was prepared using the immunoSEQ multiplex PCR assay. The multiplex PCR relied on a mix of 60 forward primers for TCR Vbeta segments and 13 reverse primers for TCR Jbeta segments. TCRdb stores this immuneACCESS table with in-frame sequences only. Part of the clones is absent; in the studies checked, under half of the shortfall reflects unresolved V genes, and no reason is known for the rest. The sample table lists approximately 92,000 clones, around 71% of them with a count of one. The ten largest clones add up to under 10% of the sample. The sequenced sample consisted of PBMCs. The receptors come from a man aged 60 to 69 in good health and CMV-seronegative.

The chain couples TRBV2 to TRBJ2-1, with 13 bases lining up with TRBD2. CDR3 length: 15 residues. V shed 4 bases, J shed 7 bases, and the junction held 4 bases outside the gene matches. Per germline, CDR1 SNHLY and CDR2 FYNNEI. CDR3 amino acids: CASSALAGGPNEQFF. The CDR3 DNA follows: TGTGCCAGCAGTGCACTAGCGGGAGGGCCGAATGAGCAGTTCTTC.

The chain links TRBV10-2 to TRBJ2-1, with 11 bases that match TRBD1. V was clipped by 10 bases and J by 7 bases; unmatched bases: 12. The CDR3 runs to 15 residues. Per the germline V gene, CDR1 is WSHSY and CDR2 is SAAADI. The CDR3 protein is CATSSGTGGRNEQFF. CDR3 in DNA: TGCGCCACCTCCTCCGGGACAGGGGGAAGGAATGAGCAGTTCTTC.

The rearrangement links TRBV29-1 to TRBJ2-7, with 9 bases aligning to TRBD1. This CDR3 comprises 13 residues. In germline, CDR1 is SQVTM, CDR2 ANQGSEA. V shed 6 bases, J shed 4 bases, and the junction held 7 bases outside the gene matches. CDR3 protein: CSVEGQGPYEQYF. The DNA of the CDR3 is TGCAGCGTCGAGGGACAGGGTCCGTACGAGCAGTACTTC.

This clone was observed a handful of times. Here the CDR3 reads CASSTPDRAGHEQFF. The CDR3 DNA is TGCGCCAGCAGCACCCCCGACAGGGCAGGACATGAGCAGTTCTTC. The chain employs TRBV5-1 and TRBJ2-1, with 7 bases lining up with TRBD1. CDR1 and CDR2 from the germline V gene are SGHRS and YFSETQ. V lost 4 bases to trimming and J lost 8 bases; unmatched junction nucleotides: 12. The CDR3 is 15 residues long.

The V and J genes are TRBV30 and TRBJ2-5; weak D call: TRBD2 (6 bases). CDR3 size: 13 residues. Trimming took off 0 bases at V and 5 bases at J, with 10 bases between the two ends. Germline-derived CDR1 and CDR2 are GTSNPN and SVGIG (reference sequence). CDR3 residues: CAWSVHGGETQYF. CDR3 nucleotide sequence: TGTGCCTGGAGTGTACATGGGGGGGAGACCCAGTACTTC.

Here the CDR3 reads CASRVGGITRGELFF. The CDR3 DNA sequence: TGTGCCAGCAGGGTCGGGGGAATTACGAGAGGGGAGCTGTTTTTT. V usage is TRBV7-8 and J usage is TRBJ2-2; tentatively, D is TRBD2 (6 bases). The germline CDR1 and CDR2 sequences are SGHVS and FQNEAQ. V was clipped by 6 bases and J by 8 bases, with 19 bases between them. The CDR3 contains 15 residues.

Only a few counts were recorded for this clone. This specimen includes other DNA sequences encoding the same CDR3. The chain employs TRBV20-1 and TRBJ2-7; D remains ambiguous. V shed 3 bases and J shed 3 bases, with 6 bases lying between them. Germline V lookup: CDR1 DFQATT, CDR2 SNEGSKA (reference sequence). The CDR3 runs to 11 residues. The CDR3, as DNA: TGCAGTGCTAGCCCCCACTACGAGCAGTACTTC. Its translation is CSASPHYEQYF.

The CDR3: CASSPRDISYNEQFF. The CDR3 DNA reads as TGTGCCAGCAGCCCTCGGGACATTTCCTACAATGAGCAGTTCTTC. V gene TRBV7-8 combines with J gene TRBJ2-1; D perhaps matches TRBD1 (6 bases). The CDR3 runs 15 residues. V dropped 5 bases and J dropped 1 base, with 12 bases sitting between them. The germline V gene encodes CDR1 SGHVS and CDR2 FQNEAQ.

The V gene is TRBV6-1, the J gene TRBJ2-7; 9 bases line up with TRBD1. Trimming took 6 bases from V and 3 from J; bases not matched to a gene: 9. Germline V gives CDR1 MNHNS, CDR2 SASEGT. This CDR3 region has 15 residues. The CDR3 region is CASSGPGQGIYEQYF. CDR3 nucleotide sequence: TGTGCCAGCAGCGGTCCCGGACAGGGGATCTACGAGCAGTACTTC.

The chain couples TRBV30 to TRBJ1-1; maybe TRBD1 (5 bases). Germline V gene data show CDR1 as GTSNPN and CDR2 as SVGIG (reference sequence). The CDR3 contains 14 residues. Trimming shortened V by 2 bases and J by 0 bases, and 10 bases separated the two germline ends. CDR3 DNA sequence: TGTGCCTGGAGTCCGGGGGGGATGAACACTGAAGCTTTCTTT. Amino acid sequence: CAWSPGGMNTEAFF.

Here the CDR3 DNA reads TGTGCCAGCAACTCCCTCGGGGCAACTAATGAAAAACTGTTTTTT. It codes for CASNSLGATNEKLFF. The chain couples TRBV28 to TRBJ1-4; the D is unclear. Trimming cost V 7 bases and J 0 bases, with 12 bases left between them. Germline CDR1 and CDR2: MDHEN and SYDVKM. The CDR3 covers 15 residues.

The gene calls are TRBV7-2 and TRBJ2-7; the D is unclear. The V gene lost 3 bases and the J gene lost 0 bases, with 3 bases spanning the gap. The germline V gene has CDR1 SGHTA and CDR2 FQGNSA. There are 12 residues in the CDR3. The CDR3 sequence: CASSFSSYEQYF. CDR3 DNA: TGTGCCAGCAGCTTTAGCTCCTACGAGCAGTACTTC. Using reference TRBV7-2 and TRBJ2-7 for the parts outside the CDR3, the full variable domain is GAGVSQSPSNKVTEKGKDVELRCDPISGHTALYWYRQSLGQGLEFLIYFQGNSAPDKSGLPSDRFSAERTGGSVSTLTIQRTQQEDSAVYLCASSFSSYEQYFGPGTRLTVT.

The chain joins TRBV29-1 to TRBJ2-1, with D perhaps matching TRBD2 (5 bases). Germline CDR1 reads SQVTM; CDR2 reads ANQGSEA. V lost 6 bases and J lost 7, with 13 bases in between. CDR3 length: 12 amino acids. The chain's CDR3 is CSVSSGGNEQFF. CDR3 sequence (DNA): TGCAGCGTCTCTTCCGGCGGGAATGAGCAGTTCTTC.

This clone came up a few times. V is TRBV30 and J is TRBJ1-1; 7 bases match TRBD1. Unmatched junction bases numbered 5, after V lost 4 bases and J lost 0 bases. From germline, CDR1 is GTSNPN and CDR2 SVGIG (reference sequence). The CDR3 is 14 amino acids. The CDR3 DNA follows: TGTGCCTGGACGTGGGGGACAGTGAACACTGAAGCTTTCTTT. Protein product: CAWTWGTVNTEAFF.

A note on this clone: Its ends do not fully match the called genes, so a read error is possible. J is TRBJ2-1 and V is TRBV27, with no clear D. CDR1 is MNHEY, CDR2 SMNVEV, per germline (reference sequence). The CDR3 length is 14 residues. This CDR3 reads CASSLSQPPGEQFF. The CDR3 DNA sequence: TGTGCCAGCAGCTTATCACAACCCCCGGGTGAGCAGTTCTTC.

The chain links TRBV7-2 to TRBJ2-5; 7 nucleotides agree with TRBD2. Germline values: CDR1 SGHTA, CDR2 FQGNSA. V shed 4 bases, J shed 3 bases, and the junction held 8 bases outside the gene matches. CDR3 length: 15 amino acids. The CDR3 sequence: CASSYDLAVKETQYF. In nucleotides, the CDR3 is TGTGCCAGCAGCTACGACCTAGCGGTGAAAGAGACCCAGTACTTC.

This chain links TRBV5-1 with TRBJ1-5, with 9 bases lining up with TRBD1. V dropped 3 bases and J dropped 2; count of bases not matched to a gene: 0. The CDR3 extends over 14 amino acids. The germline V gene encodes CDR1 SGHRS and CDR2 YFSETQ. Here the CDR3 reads CASSWTGGNQPQHF. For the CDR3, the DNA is TGCGCCAGCAGCTGGACAGGGGGCAATCAGCCCCAGCATTTT.

The CDR3 DNA follows: TGTGCCATCAACACAGGACAGGAGGAAGCTTTCTTT. The encoded protein is CAINTGQEEAFF. The chain is built from TRBV10-3 and TRBJ1-1; TRBD1 aligns across 7 bases. V lost 7 bases and J lost 8; bases outside the gene matches: 7. Germline V gene data show CDR1 as ENHRY and CDR2 as SYGVKD. The CDR3 totals 12 residues.

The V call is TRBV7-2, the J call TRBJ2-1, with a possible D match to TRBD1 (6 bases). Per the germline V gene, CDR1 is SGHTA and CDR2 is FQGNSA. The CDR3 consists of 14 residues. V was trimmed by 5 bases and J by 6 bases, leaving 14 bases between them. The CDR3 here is CASSQDSVGNEQFF. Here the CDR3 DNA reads TGTGCCAGCAGCCAGGACAGTGTGGGCAATGAGCAGTTCTTC.

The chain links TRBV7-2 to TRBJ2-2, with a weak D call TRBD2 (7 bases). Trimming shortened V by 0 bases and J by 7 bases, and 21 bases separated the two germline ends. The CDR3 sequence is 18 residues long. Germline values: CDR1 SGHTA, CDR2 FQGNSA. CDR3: CASSLALGRGAGGGELFF. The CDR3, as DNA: TGTGCCAGCAGCTTAGCCCTCGGACGGGGGGCCGGTGGCGGGGAGCTGTTTTTT. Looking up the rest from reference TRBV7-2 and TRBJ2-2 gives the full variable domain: GAGVSQSPSNKVTEKGKDVELRCDPISGHTALYWYRQSLGQGLEFLIYFQGNSAPDKSGLPSDRFSAERTGGSVSTLTIQRTQQEDSAVYLCASSLALGRGAGGGELFFGEGSRLTVL.

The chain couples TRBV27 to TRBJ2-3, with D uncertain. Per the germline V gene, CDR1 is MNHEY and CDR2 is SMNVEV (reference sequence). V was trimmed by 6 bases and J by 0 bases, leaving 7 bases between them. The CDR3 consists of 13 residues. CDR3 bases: TGTGCCAGCAGGGTAGCTAGCACAGATACGCAGTATTTT. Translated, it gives CASRVASTDTQYF.

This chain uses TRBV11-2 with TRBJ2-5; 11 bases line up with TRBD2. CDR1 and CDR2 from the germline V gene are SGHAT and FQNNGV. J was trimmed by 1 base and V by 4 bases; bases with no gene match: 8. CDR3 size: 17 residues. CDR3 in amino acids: CASSSRGTSGFQETQYF. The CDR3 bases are TGTGCCAGCAGCTCCCGAGGGACTAGCGGATTCCAAGAGACCCAGTACTTC.

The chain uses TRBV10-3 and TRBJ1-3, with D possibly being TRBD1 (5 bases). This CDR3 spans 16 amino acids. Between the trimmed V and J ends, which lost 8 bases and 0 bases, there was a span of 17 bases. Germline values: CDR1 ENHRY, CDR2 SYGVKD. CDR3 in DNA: TGTGCCATCGGCGGAGACGGGGGAATCTCTGGAAACACCATATATTTT. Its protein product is CAIGGDGGISGNTIYF.

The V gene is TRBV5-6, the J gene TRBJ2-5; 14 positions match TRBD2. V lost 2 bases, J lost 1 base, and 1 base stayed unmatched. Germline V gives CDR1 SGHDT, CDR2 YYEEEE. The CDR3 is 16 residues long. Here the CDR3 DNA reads TGTGCCAGCAGCTTAGGGACTAGCGGGGGCCAAGAGACCCAGTACTTC. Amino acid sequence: CASSLGTSGGQETQYF.

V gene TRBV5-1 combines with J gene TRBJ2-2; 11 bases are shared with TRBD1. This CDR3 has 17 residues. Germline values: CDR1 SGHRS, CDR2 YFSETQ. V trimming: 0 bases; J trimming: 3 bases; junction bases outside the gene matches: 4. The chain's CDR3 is CASSLEGQGVDTGELFF. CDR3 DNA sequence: TGCGCCAGCAGCTTGGAGGGACAGGGGGTCGACACCGGGGAGCTGTTTTTT.

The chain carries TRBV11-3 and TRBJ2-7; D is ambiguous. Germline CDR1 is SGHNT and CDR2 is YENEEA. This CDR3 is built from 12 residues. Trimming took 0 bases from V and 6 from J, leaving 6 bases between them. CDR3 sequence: CASSLDRSEQYF. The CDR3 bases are TGTGCCAGCAGCTTAGATCGGTCCGAGCAGTACTTC.

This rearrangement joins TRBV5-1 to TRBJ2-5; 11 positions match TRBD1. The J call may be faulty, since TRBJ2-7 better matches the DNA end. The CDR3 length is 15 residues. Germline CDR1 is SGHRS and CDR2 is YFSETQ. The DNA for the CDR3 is TGCGCCAGCAGTCCGCCGGGACAGGGGGGTTACGAGCAGTACTTC. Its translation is CASSPPGQGGYEQYF.

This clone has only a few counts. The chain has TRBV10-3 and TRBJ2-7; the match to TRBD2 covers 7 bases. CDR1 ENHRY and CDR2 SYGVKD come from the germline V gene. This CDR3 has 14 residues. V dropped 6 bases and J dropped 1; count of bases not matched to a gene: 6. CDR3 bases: TGTGCCATCAGGGGGACGGGGGGTTCCTACGAGCAGTACTTC. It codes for CAIRGTGGSYEQYF.

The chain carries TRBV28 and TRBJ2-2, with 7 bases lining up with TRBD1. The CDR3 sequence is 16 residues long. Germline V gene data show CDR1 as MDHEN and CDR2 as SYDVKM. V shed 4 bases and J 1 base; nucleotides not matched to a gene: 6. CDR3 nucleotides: TGTGCCAGCAGTTCTATCGGGACAGAGAACACCGGGGAGCTGTTTTTT. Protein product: CASSSIGTENTGELFF.

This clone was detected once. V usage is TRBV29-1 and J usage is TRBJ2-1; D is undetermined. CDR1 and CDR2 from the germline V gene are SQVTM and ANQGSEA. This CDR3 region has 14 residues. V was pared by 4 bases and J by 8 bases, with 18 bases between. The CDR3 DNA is TGCAGCGTTGTCCGTCCGGTTACTTCGGATGAGCAGTTCTTC. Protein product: CSVVRPVTSDEQFF.

The CDR3 sequence is CASTRLAGEQEQFF. Here the CDR3 DNA reads TGTGCCAGTACCCGACTAGCGGGGGAGCAGGAGCAGTTCTTC. This chain links TRBV19 with TRBJ2-1, with TRBD2 identical over 12 bases. This CDR3 is built from 14 residues. CDR1 is LNHDA, CDR2 SQIVND, per germline (reference sequence). V lost 7 bases to trimming and J lost 10 bases; unmatched junction nucleotides: 8.

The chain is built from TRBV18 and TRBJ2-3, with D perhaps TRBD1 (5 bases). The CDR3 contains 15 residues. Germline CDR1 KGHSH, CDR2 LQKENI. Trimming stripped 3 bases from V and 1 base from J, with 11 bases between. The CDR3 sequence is CASSPQGYGTDTQYF. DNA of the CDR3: TGTGCCAGCTCACCCCAGGGCTACGGCACAGATACGCAGTATTTT.